This paragraph reports one T cell receptor (beta chain). The germline CDR1 and CDR2 sequences are DFQATT and SNEGSKA (reference sequence). The CDR3 totals 15 residues. With V trimmed by 8 bases and J by 4 bases, 14 bases remained unmatched. A second PCR of about 6 to 11 cycles used a sample-barcoded 5' primer and a J-beta primer mix. TCRdb re-derived calls from the 5' RACE reads in MiXCR, one entry per CDR3 protein. This table holds 1.5 million to 2 million distinct CDR3 sequences, 49% found once. These data are taken from a study of blood T cells in healthy people across ages. The J gene is TRBJ1-2, the V gene TRBV20-1, with TRBD1 identical over 9 bases. Specimen: blood. The receptor's source is a woman in her thirties or forties in good health. In nucleotides, the CDR3 is TGCAGTCCCGGGGACAGGGTGTTGAATTCCTATGGCTACACCTTC. Residues: CSPGDRVLNSYGYTF.